The clone carrying this T cell receptor (beta chain) was seen a few times. Data came from immunoSEQ multiplex PCR; TCRdb stores just in-frame clones and leaves some out. This sample yields about 490,000 clones, of which approximately 80% are seen a single time; 13% belongs to the top ten. The V end was cut by 0 bases, the J end by 7 bases, with 18 bases between. The CDR3 contains 17 residues. The germline gives CDR1 PRHDT, CDR2 FYEKMQ (reference sequence). This sample is drawn from a study of shared clonotypes between healthy human individuals. The gene calls are TRBV13 and TRBJ1-4, with D tentatively TRBD1 (6 bases). The sequence was obtained from a woman aged 40-49 years in good health. Some clones in this sample may be carry-over from other donors' samples. Sequenced sample: PBMCs. CDR3 DNA sequence: TGTGCCAGCAGCTTAGGCATAACCGGGACATTAAGTGAAAAACTGTTTTTT. Its translation: CASSLGITGTLSEKLFF.